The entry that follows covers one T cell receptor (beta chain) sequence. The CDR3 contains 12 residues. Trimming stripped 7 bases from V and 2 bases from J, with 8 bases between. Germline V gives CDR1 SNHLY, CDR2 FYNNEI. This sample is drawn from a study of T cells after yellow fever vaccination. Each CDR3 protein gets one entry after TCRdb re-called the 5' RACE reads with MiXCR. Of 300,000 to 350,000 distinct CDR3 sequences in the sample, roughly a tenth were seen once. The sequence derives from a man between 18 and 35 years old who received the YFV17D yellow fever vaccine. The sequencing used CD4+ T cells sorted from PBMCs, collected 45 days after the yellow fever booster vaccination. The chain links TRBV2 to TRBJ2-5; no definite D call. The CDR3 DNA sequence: TGTGCCAGCAACGTAGCACAAGAGACCCAGTACTTC. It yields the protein CASNVAQETQYF.